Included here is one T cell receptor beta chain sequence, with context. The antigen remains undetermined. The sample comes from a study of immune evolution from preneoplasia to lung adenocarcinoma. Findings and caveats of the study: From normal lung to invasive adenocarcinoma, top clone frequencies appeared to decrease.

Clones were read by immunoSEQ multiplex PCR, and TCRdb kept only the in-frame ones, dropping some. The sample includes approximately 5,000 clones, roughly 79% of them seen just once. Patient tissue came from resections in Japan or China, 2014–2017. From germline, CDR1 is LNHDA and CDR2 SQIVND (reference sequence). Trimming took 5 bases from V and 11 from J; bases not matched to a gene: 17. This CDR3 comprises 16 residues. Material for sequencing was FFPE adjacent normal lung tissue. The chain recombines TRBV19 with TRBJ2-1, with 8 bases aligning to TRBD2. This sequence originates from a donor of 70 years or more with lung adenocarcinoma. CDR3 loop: CASSRGLAGGPYKQFF. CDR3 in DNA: TGTGCCAGTAGTCGGGGACTGGCGGGAGGACCGTATAAGCAGTTCTTC.